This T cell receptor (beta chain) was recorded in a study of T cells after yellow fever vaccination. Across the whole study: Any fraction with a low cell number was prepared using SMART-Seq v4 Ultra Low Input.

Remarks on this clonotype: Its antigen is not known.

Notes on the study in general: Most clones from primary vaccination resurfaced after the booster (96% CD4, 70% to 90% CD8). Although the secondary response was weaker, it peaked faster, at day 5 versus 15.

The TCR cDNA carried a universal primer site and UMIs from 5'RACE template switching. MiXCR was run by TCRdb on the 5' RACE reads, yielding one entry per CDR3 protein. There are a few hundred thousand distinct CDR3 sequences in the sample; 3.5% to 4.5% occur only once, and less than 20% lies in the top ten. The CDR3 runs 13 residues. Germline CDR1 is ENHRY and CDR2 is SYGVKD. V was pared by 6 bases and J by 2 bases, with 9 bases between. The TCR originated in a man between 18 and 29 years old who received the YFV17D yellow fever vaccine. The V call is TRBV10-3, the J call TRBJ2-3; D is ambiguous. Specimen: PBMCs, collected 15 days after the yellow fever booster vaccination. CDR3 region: CAIRLQSTDTQYF. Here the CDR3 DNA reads TGTGCCATCAGACTACAGTCCACAGATACGCAGTATTTT.